These 3 T cell receptor beta chains were all obtained from the same sample, sequenced in a study of shared clonotypes between healthy human individuals. Profiled with immunoSEQ multiplex PCR; TCRdb holds only in-frame clones, not every one. The profile shows some 2.1 million clones, about 95% of them singletons. CD8 cells regarded as naive lacked CD45RO, were positively chosen for CCR7, and omitted terminally differentiated effector memory CD45RA+ cells. Sequencing used naive CD8+ T cells sorted from blood. All receptors derive from a man aged 18 to 29 in good health.

The chain carries TRBV29-1 and TRBJ1-3; D is ambiguous. From germline, CDR1 is SQVTM and CDR2 ANQGSEA. This CDR3 is built from 14 residues. The V end was cut by 1 base, the J end by 8 bases, with 15 bases between. Written as DNA, the CDR3 is TGCAGCGTTGAAGTTCCCGATGGGCGGGACACCATATATTTT. Protein sequence: CSVEVPDGRDTIYF.

V and J are TRBV27 and TRBJ1-1; D is possibly TRBD1 (5 bases). This CDR3 contains 13 residues. CDR1 MNHEY and CDR2 SMNVEV come from the germline V gene (reference sequence). V lost 5 bases and J 6 bases, leaving 13 bases between the germline ends. CDR3 in DNA: TGTGCCAGCAGTCCACGGGACTTCTCTGAAGCTTTCTTT. Protein: CASSPRDFSEAFF.

The V and J genes are TRBV28 and TRBJ2-7, with TRBD2 matching 7 bases. Germline V gene data show CDR1 as MDHEN and CDR2 as SYDVKM. The CDR3 length is 15 residues. J gave up 0 bases and V 5 bases, and 7 bases lay outside the gene matches. CDR3 protein: CASSPLGGSSYEQYF. Here the CDR3 DNA reads TGTGCCAGCAGTCCCTTGGGAGGGAGCTCCTACGAGCAGTACTTC.